These 13 T cell receptor beta chains were all obtained from the same sample, sequenced in a study of blood T cell repertoires in COVID-19 (TCRdb year 2020). Library prep was done by the immunoSEQ multiplex PCR assay. Sourced from immuneACCESS, this table was stored by TCRdb with only in-frame sequences that have V and J called. A share of the clones is absent; for the studies checked, an unresolved V gene accounts for under half, and the remainder has no known explanation. The sample includes about 140,000 clones, with 80% to 85% observed a single time. Around 9% of the sample lies in the top ten. What was sequenced was peripheral blood. These receptors were collected from a man in his thirties or forties with COVID-19, enrolled during active disease.

This clone was seen once. The CDR3 region is CASSLTGTGTYEQYF. CDR3 nucleotide sequence: TGCGCCAGCAGCTTAACCGGGACAGGAACCTACGAGCAGTACTTC. The rearrangement joins TRBV5-1 to TRBJ2-7; 8 bases agree with TRBD1. CDR1 and CDR2 (germline): SGHRS, YFSETQ. Trimming removed 2 bases from V and 2 bases from J; junction bases left unmatched: 6. CDR3 length equals 15 residues.

The chain is built from TRBV7-2 and TRBJ2-1, with 7 nucleotides matching TRBD2. J gave up 9 bases and V 2 bases, and 4 bases lay outside the gene matches. The V gene's germline CDR1 is SGHTA and CDR2 FQGNSA. The CDR3 spans 13 residues. CDR3 bases: TGTGCCAGCAGCTTAACTAGCGCAATTGAGCAGTTCTTC. This codes for CASSLTSAIEQFF.

As to this clone: Germline is not matched at one junction end, which may reflect a read error. The rearrangement links TRBV5-1 to TRBJ1-2; 9 positions match TRBD1. Germline V gene data show CDR1 as SGHRS and CDR2 as YFSETQ. This CDR3 region has 12 residues. The CDR3 protein is CASSQNFRDRVF. The CDR3, as DNA: TGCGCCAGCAGCCAGAATTTCCGGGACAGGGTCTTC.

The chain joins TRBV6-5 to TRBJ2-7, with 8 bases identical to TRBD1. The CDR3 length is 14 residues. Germline assignment: CDR1 MNHEY and CDR2 SVGAGI. V was pared by 4 bases and J by 6 bases, with 8 bases of the junction left unmatched. CDR3 sequence (DNA): TGTGCCAGCAGTTCCCGGACAGGGCGCCCCGAGCAGTACTTC. It is translated as CASSSRTGRPEQYF.

The CDR3 DNA reads as TGTGCCAGCACTCAAGCTAGGGGCCGCCGTATTAAGCAGCCCCAGCATTTT. This encodes CASTQARGRRIKQPQHF. V usage is TRBV28 and J usage is TRBJ1-5, with a tentative D call TRBD1 (5 bases). Germline CDR1 reads MDHEN; CDR2 reads SYDVKM. Between the trimmed V and J ends, which lost 7 bases and 7 bases, there was a span of 26 bases. This CDR3 contains 17 residues.

CDR3 DNA: TGCGCCAGCACCTCAATGACAGGGTCCCACGAGCAGTACTTC. Translating it yields CASTSMTGSHEQYF. The chain uses TRBV5-1 and TRBJ2-7; 7 bases align to TRBD1. This CDR3 comprises 14 residues. J gave up 5 bases and V 6 bases, and 11 bases lay outside the gene matches. Germline CDR1 is SGHRS and CDR2 is YFSETQ. Full variable domain (outside the CDR3, taken from reference TRBV5-1 and TRBJ2-7): KAGVTQTPRYLIKTRGQQVTLSCSPISGHRSVSWYQQTPGQGLQFLFEYFSETQRNKGNFPGRFSGRQFSNSRSEMNVSTLELGDSALYLCASTSMTGSHEQYFGPGTRLTVT.

The chain is built from TRBV19 and TRBJ2-1; tentatively, D is TRBD1 (6 bases). Germline V gene sequence: CDR1 LNHDA, CDR2 SQIVND (reference sequence). CDR3 size: 14 residues. V lost 5 bases to trimming and J lost 7 bases, with 15 bases between them. The CDR3 loop is CASSVGQPRNEQFF. The CDR3 DNA follows: TGTGCCAGTAGTGTAGGACAGCCACGTAATGAGCAGTTCTTC.

The rearrangement uses TRBV4-3 and TRBJ2-5, with 8 bases fitting TRBD1. CDR1 is LGHNA, CDR2 YSLEER, per germline. The ends lost 3 bases at V and 3 bases at J; junction bases unmatched: 9. The CDR3 is made up of 16 amino acids. CDR3 sequence (DNA): TGCGCCAGCAGCCAGGGGGCTGACAGGGGAAAAGAGACCCAGTACTTC. This codes for CASSQGADRGKETQYF.

This chain links TRBV3-1 (or the pseudogene TRBV3-2) with TRBJ1-2, with D maybe TRBD1 (6 bases). The CDR3 is 13 amino acids. Looked up from germline, CDR1 is LGHDT and CDR2 is YNNKEL (reference sequence). V was clipped by 4 bases and J by 5 bases, with 11 bases between them. The CDR3 DNA reads as TGTGCCAGCAGCCCAGGGGCGAGGTATGGCTACACCTTC. It is translated as CASSPGARYGYTF.

The J gene is TRBJ2-3, the V gene TRBV27, with a weak D call TRBD2 (5 bases). Trimming shortened V by 8 bases and J by 6 bases, and 15 bases separated the two germline ends. The CDR3 sequence is 13 residues long. Germline lookup yields CDR1 MNHEY and CDR2 SMNVEV (reference sequence). CDR3 region: CASASLLEDTQYF. CDR3 coding DNA: TGTGCCAGCGCATCCCTACTAGAGGATACGCAGTATTTT.

A few counts support this clone. The chain is built from TRBV24-1 and TRBJ2-5; 7 positions match TRBD1. The CDR3 contains 15 residues. Germline V gene lookup returns CDR1 KGHDR and CDR2 SFDVKD. Germline trimming cut 0 bases from V and 3 bases from J; bases unmatched to any gene: 3. This CDR3 reads CATSDLGTEKETQYF. CDR3 nucleotide sequence: TGTGCCACCAGTGATTTGGGGACAGAAAAAGAGACCCAGTACTTC.

In its sample, this clone was seen once. The J gene is TRBJ2-1, the V gene TRBV7-2, with a possible D match to TRBD2 (6 bases). There are 16 residues in the CDR3. The germline gives CDR1 SGHTA, CDR2 FQGNSA. The V gene lost 4 bases and the J gene lost 1 base, with 14 bases spanning the gap. DNA for the CDR3: TGTGCCAGCAGCTCCGAGGGGACTTTATCCTACAATGAGCAGTTCTTC. Its protein product is CASSSEGTLSYNEQFF.

This sequence joins TRBV19 and TRBJ2-5; possible D gene TRBD1, 6 bases. V was shortened by 6 bases and J by 1 base, with 18 bases between the two germline ends. The CDR3 runs to 16 residues. The germline V gene encodes CDR1 LNHDA and CDR2 SQIVND (reference sequence). CDR3 residues: CASRNGGGGIQETQYF. DNA for the CDR3: TGTGCCAGTAGAAATGGTGGGGGCGGAATCCAAGAGACCCAGTACTTC.